The rows below give T cell receptor beta chains drawn from one sample of a study of regulatory T cells in long-lasting Graves disease. TCRdb itself ran the multiplex PCR reads through MiXCR, one entry per CDR3 protein. The profile shows fewer than 650,000 distinct CDR3 sequences, 15% to 20% of them singletons. The same data also went into a second study, on T cells in Graves' hyperthyroidism and ophthalmopathy.

This material consisted of peripheral blood mononuclear cells (PBMCs), taken at new diagnosis, from a patient treated with antithyroid drugs. The receptors stem from a young man with Graves disease. Both conserved end residues are part of each CDR3. D genes are given only for firm matches. Only part of the rows carry a size: once, few, many, or a class if the clone is expanded.

D gene	clone size	V gene	J gene	CDR3 protein	CDR3 DNA
-	many	TRBV20-1	TRBJ2-7	CSARAHRDTLGEQYF	TGCAGTGCTAGAGCCCACCGGGACACCCTTGGTGAGCAGTACTTC
TRBD2	few	TRBV3-1	TRBJ2-5	CASSQEATAGPLRTQYF	TGTGCCAGCAGCCAAGAGGCAACAGCGGGACCTCTGAGGACCCAGTACTTC
-	few	TRBV5-4	TRBJ1-1	CASSLWGGQIEAFF	TGTGCCAGCAGCTTGTGGGGTGGGCAGATTGAAGCTTTCTTT
TRBD2	many	TRBV3-1	TRBJ2-7	CASSPPGLAAYEQYF	TGTGCCAGCAGCCCGCCGGGACTAGCGGCTTACGAGCAGTACTTC
-	many	TRBV6-1	TRBJ1-5	CASSENGYNQPQHF	TGTGCCAGCAGTGAAAATGGGTACAATCAGCCCCAGCATTTT
TRBD1	-	TRBV10-3	TRBJ2-5	CAIWDPGQHQETQYF	TGTGCCATCTGGGATCCGGGACAGCACCAAGAGACCCAGTACTTC
-	-	TRBV19	TRBJ2-2	CASSRQAILPGELFF	TGTGCCAGTAGTCGACAGGCCATTCTTCCCGGGGAGCTGTTTTTT
TRBD1	many	TRBV9	TRBJ1-2	CASSAPKGAYTF	TGTGCCAGCAGCGCTCCGAAGGGGGCCTACACCTTC
-	many	TRBV28	TRBJ1-6	CASINPGTRNSPLHF	TGTGCCAGCATCAACCCCGGGACAAGAAATTCACCCCTCCACTTT
TRBD2	-	TRBV27	TRBJ2-2	CASSYSGNTEELFF	TGTGCCAGCAGTTATAGCGGGAACACCGAGGAGCTGTTTTTT
-	many	TRBV2	TRBJ2-7	CASSEQEYSSYEQYF	TGTGCCAGCAGTGAACAGGAATATAGCTCCTACGAGCAGTACTTC
-	-	TRBV4-2	TRBJ1-6	CASSQEFDNSPLHF	TGTGCCAGCAGCCAAGAATTCGATAATTCACCCCTCCACTTT
TRBD2	few	TRBV6-1	TRBJ2-1	CASSELAGGNDNEQFF	TGTGCCAGCAGTGAACTAGCGGGAGGGAACGACAATGAGCAGTTCTTC
TRBD2	many	TRBV2	TRBJ2-1	CASPSGRSGNEQFF	TGTGCCAGTCCTAGCGGGAGGAGTGGCAATGAGCAGTTCTTC
-	-	TRBV3-1	TRBJ2-5	CASSQGLYQETQYF	TGTGCCAGCAGCCAGGGACTGTACCAAGAGACCCAGTACTTC
-	many	TRBV13	TRBJ2-1	CASSEDSSYNEQFF	TGTGCCAGCAGTGAGGATAGCTCCTACAATGAGCAGTTCTTC
-	many	TRBV20-1	TRBJ2-7	CSARTGSSYEQYF	TGCAGTGCGCGGACTGGAAGCTCCTACGAGCAGTACTTC
-	few	TRBV7-9	TRBJ2-3	CASSPNSRTASTDTQYF	TGTGCCAGCAGCCCTAATTCGAGGACAGCTAGCACAGATACGCAGTATTTT
TRBD1	-	TRBV4-1	TRBJ1-5	CASSQQGGPNQPQHF	TGCGCCAGCAGCCAGCAGGGGGGACCTAATCAGCCCCAGCATTTT
-	-	TRBV7-9	TRBJ2-3	CASSLESGDEDTQYF	TGTGCCAGCAGCTTAGAATCGGGGGATGAAGATACGCAGTATTTT
TRBD2	many	TRBV20-1	TRBJ2-1	CSLTSGRPGALDEQFF	TGCAGCCTGACTAGCGGGAGGCCCGGGGCGTTGGATGAGCAGTTCTTC
-	many	TRBV27	TRBJ1-2	CASSRSALATNYGYTF	TGTGCCAGCAGCCGCTCCGCCCTCGCAACTAACTATGGCTACACCTTC
TRBD1	few	TRBV20-1	TRBJ2-1	CSAFTPGQGANEQFF	TGCAGTGCTTTTACACCGGGACAGGGGGCAAATGAGCAGTTCTTC
TRBD1	many	TRBV29-1	TRBJ2-3	CSVEAGTGGPGTQYF	TGCAGCGTTGAGGCCGGGACAGGGGGCCCTGGTACGCAGTATTTT